Reported below is one T cell receptor (beta chain). The sample comes from a study of blood T cell repertoires in COVID-19. V trimming: 7 bases; J trimming: 4 bases; junction bases outside the gene matches: 4. Germline V gene sequence: CDR1 GTSNPN, CDR2 SVGIG (reference sequence). The CDR3 has 14 amino acids. Only in-frame clones appear in the TCRdb table, and some are missing; sequencing was by immunoSEQ multiplex PCR. The profile covers approximately 200,000 clones, with over 80% appearing a single time and 0.95% to 1.5% taken by the ten largest. The TCR comes from a man younger than 40 who had recovered from COVID-19. Sequencing was carried out using PBMCs or T cells enriched from blood (not recorded which). The chain couples TRBV30 to TRBJ2-1; 13 nucleotides line up with TRBD2. The CDR3 is CAYGTSGEYNEQFF. The DNA of the CDR3 is TGTGCCTACGGGACTAGCGGGGAGTACAATGAGCAGTTCTTC.